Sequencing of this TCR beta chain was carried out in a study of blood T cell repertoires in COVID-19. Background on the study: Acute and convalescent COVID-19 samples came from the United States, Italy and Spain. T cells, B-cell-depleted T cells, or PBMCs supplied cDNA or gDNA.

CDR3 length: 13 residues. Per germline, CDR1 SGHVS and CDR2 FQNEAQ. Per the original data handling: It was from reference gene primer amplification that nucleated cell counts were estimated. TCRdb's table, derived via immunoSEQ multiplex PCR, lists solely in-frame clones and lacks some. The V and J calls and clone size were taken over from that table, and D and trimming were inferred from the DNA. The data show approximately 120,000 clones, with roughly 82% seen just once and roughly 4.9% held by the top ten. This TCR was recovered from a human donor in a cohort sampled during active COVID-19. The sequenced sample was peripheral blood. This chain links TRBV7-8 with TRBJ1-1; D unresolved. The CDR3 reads CGGAWDRNTEAFF. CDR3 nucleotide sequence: TGTGGGGGAGCGTGGGATCGGAACACTGAAGCTTTCTTT.